Listed here is a single T cell receptor (beta chain). What it recognizes is unknown. These data belong to a study of cytomegalovirus exposure and HLA in healthy donors. Findings and limits, study-wide: Using the classifier, cytomegalovirus status was reportedly diagnosed with high specificity and sensitivity. About 150 TCR beta chains were listed as cytomegalovirus-associated. A later analysis, which compared TCR beta chains of equal frequency, found the HLA-associated ones more clonally expanded.

Each donor was nominally healthy when sampled (though unrecorded immune exposures were likely). This CDR3 has 18 amino acids. V shed 3 bases and J 0 bases; nucleotides not matched to a gene: 13. The germline V gene has CDR1 LNHDA and CDR2 SQIVND (reference sequence). The PCR ran on 60 Vbeta and 13 Jbeta primers. Generated by immunoSEQ multiplex PCR, the TCRdb table keeps only in-frame clones and is missing some. The table includes some 180,000 clones, around 83% detected once. The TCR was taken from a man aged 40-55 years in good health and CMV-seropositive. V usage is TRBV19 and J usage is TRBJ1-2; 7 nucleotides line up with TRBD1. The sequenced sample consisted of PBMCs. CDR3 bases: TGTGCCAGTAGTATTCTCTCCGCGGACAGGACAGCTAACTATGGCTACACCTTC. This codes for CASSILSADRTANYGYTF.